This T cell receptor beta chain stems from a study of T cell repertoires in cytomegalovirus infection. As for the study in general: CMV infection together with matching HLA type was indicated by public TCR beta signatures.

Findings and limits, study-wide: Of the TCR beta families, the public ones yielded a cumulative frequency that identified carriers of CMV plus the relevant HLA.

Each CDR3 protein is one row after TCRdb ran MiXCR on the reads. Of hundreds of thousands of distinct CDR3 sequences in the sample, roughly a sixth were seen once. Per germline, CDR1 SGHRS and CDR2 YFSETQ. Trimming cost V 3 bases and J 7 bases, with 20 bases left between them. CDR3 size: 15 residues. With respect to this clonotype: Its antigen is as yet unknown.

The V call is TRBV5-1, the J call TRBJ2-7; D may match TRBD1 or TRBD2 (5 bases each). The clonotype originates from a human donor in good health (CMV status not recorded). Some clones in this sample may be carry-over from other donors' samples. Source material: PBMCs. The CDR3 coding sequence is TGCGCCAGCAGCTACTATTTGACCGGGACGACGGAGCAGTACTTC. Protein: CASSYYLTGTTEQYF.